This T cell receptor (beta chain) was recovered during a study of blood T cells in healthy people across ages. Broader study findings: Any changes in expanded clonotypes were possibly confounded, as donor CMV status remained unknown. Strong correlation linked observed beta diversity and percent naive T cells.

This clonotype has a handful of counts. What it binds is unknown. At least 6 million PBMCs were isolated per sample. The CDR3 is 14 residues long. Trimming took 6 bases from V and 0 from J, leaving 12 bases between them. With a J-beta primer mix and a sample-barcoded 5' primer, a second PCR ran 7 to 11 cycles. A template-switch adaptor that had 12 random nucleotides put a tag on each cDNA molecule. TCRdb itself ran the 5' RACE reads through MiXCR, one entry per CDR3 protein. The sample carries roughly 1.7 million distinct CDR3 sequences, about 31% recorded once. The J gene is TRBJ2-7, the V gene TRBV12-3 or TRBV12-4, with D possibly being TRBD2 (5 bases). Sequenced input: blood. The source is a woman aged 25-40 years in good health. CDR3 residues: CASRLEEISYEQYF. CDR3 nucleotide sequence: TGTGCCAGCAGGTTGGAGGAGATCTCCTACGAGCAGTACTTC.